This TCR beta chain was sequenced for a study of shared clonotypes between healthy human individuals. Study results and caveats: Sampling was confined to blood; repertoires within tissues likely differ. It was observed that roughly 5.5% of naive CD4 clonotypes were shared across a handful of donors. It was the few donors that limited the genetic and exposure-history diversity represented.

Positively selected for CCR7, the CD45RO-negative cells used as naive CD8 cells excluded terminally differentiated effector memory CD45RA+ cells. At deep level, the assay was performed. Here immunoSEQ multiplex PCR was the method, and the copy in TCRdb shows in-frame clones only, minus some. Altogether some 2,000,000 clones are present, about 95% being singletons, with the ten largest covering approximately 1.2%. The sample holds one count of this clone. The antigen is undetermined. The receptor comes from a man in his late teens or twenties in good health. The specimen sequenced was naive CD8+ T cells sorted from blood.

This chain's CDR3 is CASSEAQGGADTQYF. The DNA for the CDR3 is TGTGCCAGCAGTGAAGCGCAGGGGGGAGCAGATACGCAGTATTTT. The chain uses TRBV2 and TRBJ2-3; D possibly corresponds to TRBD1 (7 bases). The CDR3 loop spans 15 amino acids. The germline CDR1 and CDR2 sequences are SNHLY and FYNNEI. Trimming removed 0 bases at V and 4 bases at J, with 11 bases between.